This T cell receptor (beta chain) came from a study of tumor-infiltrating lymphocytes in primary liver carcinoma. Study-wide background: Patients, male and female, were 30 to 69 years old. Study-wide findings and caveats: Merely about 8-24% of top clones occurred in all five tumor regions. Overlap between tumor regions exceeded overlap of tumor with adjacent tissue or blood.

Details on this clonotype: The antigen remains undetermined. At one end, the junction sequence differs from germline, possibly due to a read error.

Joint extraction of RNA and DNA used 20-30 mg of bulk tissue that was unsorted. Researchers took samples from five separate regions of each tumor. The CDR3 is 13 residues long. CDR1 is MNHNS and CDR2 is SASEGT in the germline V gene. A constant-region primer served to make TCR beta cDNA from roughly 540 ng total RNA. Three nested multiplex PCR rounds, a slightly modified ARM-PCR, produced the libraries for TCR beta. PCR rounds one and two used TRBV1-TRBV30 forward primers with a C-beta reverse primer for around 11 cycles each. TCRdb itself ran the multiplex PCR reads through MiXCR, one entry per CDR3 protein. The table has 99,000 or so distinct CDR3 sequences, approximately 80% seen once; the top ten hold approximately 21%.

The receptor's source is a man between 35 and 55 years old with primary liver carcinoma and hepatitis B virus infection. This chain joins TRBV6-1 and TRBJ2-7; a possible D gene is TRBD2 (5 bases). Sequencing was performed on liver tumor tissue from sampling region 3. The subset: tumor region T3, left-lateral pole. CDR3 DNA: TGTGCTAGCACCGGCGGGTCCTCCTACGAGCTGTACTTC. Amino acids: CASTGGSSYELYF.